This entry is about one TCR beta chain. These data originate in a study of cytomegalovirus exposure and HLA in healthy donors. Study-wide context: The same platform as the approximately 730 first-cohort repertoires was used for the 120 validation repertoires, a later analysis reported.

The assay was immunoSEQ multiplex PCR, and TCRdb's table has in-frame clones only and misses some. The sample shows tens of thousands of clones, roughly 92% of them seen only once. This CDR3 has 15 residues. The germline gives CDR1 SGHRS, CDR2 YFSETQ. J was trimmed by 2 bases and V by 4 bases; bases with no gene match: 7. This receptor was obtained from a man aged 18 to 35 in good health and CMV-seronegative. Sequencing was carried out using PBMCs. The chain couples TRBV5-1 to TRBJ2-3, with 7 bases identical to TRBD2. The CDR3 protein is CASSLSGTNTDTQYF. The CDR3 DNA reads TGCGCCAGCAGCCTATCCGGGACTAACACAGATACGCAGTATTTT.